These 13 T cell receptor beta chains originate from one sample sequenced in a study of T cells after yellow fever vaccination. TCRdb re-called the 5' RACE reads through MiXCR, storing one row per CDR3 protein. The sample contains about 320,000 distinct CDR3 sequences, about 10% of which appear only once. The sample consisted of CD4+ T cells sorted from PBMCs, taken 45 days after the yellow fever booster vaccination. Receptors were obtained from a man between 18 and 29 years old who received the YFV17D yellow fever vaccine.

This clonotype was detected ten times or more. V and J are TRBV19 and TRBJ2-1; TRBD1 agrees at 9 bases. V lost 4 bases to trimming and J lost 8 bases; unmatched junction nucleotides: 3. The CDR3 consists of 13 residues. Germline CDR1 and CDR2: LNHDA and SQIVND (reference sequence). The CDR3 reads CASSTRQGDEQFF. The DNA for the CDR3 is TGTGCCAGTAGTACTCGACAGGGGGATGAGCAGTTCTTC.

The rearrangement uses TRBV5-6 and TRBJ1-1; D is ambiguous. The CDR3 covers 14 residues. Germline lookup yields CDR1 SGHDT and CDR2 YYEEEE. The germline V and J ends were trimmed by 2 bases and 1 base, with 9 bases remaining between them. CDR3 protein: CASSFQRGNTEAFF. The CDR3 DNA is TGTGCCAGCAGCTTTCAACGGGGGAACACTGAAGCTTTCTTT.

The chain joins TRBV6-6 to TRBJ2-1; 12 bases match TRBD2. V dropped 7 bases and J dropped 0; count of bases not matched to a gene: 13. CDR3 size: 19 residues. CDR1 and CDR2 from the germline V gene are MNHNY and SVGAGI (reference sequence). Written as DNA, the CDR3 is TGTGCCAGCATGCCTCCGAGGGGACTAGCGGGTTTCTCCTACAATGAGCAGTTCTTC. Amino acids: CASMPPRGLAGFSYNEQFF.

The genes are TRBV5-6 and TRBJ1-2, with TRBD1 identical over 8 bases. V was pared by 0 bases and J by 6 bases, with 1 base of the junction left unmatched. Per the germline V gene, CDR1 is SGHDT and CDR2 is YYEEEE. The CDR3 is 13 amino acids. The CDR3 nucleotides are TGTGCCAGCAGCTTGGGGACAGGGCATGGCTACACCTTC. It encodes CASSLGTGHGYTF.

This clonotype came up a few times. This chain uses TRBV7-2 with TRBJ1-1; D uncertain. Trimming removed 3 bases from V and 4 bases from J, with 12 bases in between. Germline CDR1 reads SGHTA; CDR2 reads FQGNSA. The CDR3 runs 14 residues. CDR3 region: CASSLAGGGTEAFF. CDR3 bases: TGTGCCAGCAGCTTGGCAGGAGGAGGCACTGAAGCTTTCTTT.

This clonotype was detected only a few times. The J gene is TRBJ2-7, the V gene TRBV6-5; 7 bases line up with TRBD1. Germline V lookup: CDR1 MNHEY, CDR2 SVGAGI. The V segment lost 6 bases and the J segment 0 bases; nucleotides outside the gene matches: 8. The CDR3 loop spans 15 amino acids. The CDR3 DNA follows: TGTGCCAGCAGCTCGACAGGGCGTTCCTCCTACGAGCAGTACTTC. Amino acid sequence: CASSSTGRSSYEQYF.

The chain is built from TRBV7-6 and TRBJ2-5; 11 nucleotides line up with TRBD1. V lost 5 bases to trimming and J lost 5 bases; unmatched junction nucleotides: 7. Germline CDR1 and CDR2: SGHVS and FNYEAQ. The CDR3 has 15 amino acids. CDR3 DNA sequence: TGTGCCAGCAGCCCCTGGACAGGGGGCGAGGAGACCCAGTACTTC. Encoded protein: CASSPWTGGEETQYF.

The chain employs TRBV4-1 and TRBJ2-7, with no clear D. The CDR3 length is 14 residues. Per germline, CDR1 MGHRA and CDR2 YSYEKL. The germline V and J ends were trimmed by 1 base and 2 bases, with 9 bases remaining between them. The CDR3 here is CASSQVPLTYEQYF. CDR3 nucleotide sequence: TGCGCCAGCAGCCAAGTTCCCTTAACCTACGAGCAGTACTTC.

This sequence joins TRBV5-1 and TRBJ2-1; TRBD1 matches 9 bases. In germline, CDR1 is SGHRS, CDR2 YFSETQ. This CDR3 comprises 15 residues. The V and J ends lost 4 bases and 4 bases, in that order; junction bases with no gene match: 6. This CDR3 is CASSEPGQGYNEQFF. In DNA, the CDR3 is TGCGCCAGCAGCGAACCGGGACAGGGTTACAATGAGCAGTTCTTC.

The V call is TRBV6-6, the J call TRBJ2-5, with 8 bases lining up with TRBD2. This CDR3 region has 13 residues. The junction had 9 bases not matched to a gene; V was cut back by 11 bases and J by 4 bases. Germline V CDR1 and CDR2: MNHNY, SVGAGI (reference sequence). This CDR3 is CAGSGGIGETQYF. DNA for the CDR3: TGTGCCGGGAGCGGGGGTATAGGAGAGACCCAGTACTTC.

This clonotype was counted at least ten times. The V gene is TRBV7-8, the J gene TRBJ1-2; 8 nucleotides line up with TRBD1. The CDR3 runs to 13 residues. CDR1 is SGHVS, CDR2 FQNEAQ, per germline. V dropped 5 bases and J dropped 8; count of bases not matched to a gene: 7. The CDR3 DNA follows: TGTGCCAGCAGCCCGGACAGGGTTCACGGCTACACCTTC. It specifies CASSPDRVHGYTF. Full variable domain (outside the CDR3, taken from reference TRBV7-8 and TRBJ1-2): GAGVSQSPRYKVAKRGQDVALRCDPISGHVSLFWYQQALGQGPEFLTYFQNEAQLDKSGLPSDRFFAERPEGSVSTLKIQRTQQEDSAVYLCASSPDRVHGYTFGSGTRLTVV.

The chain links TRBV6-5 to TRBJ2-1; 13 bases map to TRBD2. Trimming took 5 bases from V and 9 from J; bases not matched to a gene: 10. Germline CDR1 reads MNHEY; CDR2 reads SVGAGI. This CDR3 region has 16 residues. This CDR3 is CASSNQLAGGLSEQFF. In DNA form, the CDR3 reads TGTGCCAGCAGTAACCAACTAGCGGGGGGGCTTAGTGAGCAGTTCTTC.

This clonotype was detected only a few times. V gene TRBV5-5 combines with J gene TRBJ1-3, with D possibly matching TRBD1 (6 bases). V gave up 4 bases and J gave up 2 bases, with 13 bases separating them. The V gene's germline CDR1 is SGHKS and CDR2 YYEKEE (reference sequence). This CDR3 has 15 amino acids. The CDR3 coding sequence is TGTGCCAGCAGCGTGGACAGACCGCCTGGAAACACCATATATTTT. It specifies CASSVDRPPGNTIYF.